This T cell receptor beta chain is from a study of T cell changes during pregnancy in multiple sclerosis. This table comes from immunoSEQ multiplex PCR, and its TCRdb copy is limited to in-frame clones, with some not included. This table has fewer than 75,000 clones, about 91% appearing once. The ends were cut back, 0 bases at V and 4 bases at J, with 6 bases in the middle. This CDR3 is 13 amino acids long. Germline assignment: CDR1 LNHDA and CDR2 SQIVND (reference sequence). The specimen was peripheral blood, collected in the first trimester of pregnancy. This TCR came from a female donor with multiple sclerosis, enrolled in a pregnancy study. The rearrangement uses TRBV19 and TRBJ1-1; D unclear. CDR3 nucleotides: TGTGCCAGTAGTATAGAGCGGCGCACTGAAGCTTTCTTT. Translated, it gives CASSIERRTEAFF.